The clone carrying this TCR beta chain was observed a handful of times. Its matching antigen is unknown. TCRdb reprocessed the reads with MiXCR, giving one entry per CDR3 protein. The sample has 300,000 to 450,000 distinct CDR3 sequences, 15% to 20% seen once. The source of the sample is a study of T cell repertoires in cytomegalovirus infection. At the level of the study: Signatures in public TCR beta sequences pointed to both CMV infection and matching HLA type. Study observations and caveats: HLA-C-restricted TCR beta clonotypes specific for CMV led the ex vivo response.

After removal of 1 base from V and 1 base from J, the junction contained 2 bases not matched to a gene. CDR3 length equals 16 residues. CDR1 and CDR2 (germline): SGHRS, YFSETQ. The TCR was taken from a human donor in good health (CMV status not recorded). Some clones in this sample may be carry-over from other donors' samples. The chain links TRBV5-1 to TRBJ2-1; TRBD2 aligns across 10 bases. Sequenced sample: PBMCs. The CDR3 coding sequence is TGCGCCAGCAGCTTGCTAGCGGGAGTGTCCTACAATGAGCAGTTCTTC. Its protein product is CASSLLAGVSYNEQFF.